This TCR beta chain originates from a study of blood T cell repertoires in COVID-19. As for the study in general: Acute and convalescent COVID-19 samples came from the United States, Italy and Spain. The analysed material was cDNA or gDNA that came from T cells, B-cell-depleted T cells, or PBMCs.

Sequencing used immunoSEQ multiplex PCR; TCRdb keeps in-frame clones, though not all of them. The sample shows 220,000 or so clones, just under 90% of them seen only once. This CDR3 region has 17 residues. The V gene end was trimmed by 4 bases and the J gene end by 4 bases; junction bases not matched to a gene: 8. Germline V lookup: CDR1 MNHEY, CDR2 SVGEGT. The cohort comprised adults aged roughly 18 to 100 years residing in 20 to 30 US areas. Within the 2 weeks before study entry, each person in the exposed group met a COVID-19 case. Sequencing was done on a sample of PBMCs or T cells enriched from blood (not recorded which). The sequence came from a man aged 45-60 years who had been exposed to COVID-19. V gene TRBV6-2 or TRBV6-3 combines with J gene TRBJ2-5; 14 bases line up with TRBD2. CDR3 coding DNA: TGTGCCAGCAGTTGGGGACTAGCGGGAGCGAGGGGAGAGACCCAGTACTTC. Residues: CASSWGLAGARGETQYF.